This T cell receptor (beta chain) comes out of a study of graft-versus-host responses after intestinal transplantation. The overall study: Anti-thymocyte globulin induction was given to all recipients, followed by tacrolimus and steroids for 2 to 3 years. Study results and caveats: Early declines in HvG clones that occurred post-transplant were associated with peak circulating GvH clone levels. GvH clones detected in recipient marrow included some appearing first in ileum or blood.

This CDR3 comprises 17 residues. The germline CDR1 and CDR2 sequences are LGHNA and YSLEER. Germline trimming cut 1 base from V and 2 bases from J; bases unmatched to any gene: 9. Sequencing used immunoSEQ multiplex PCR; TCRdb keeps in-frame clones, though not all of them. This sample has about 50,000 clones, with 80% to 95% found just once. Turning to this clone: The target antigen is unknown.

The sequencing used unstimulated CD4+ T cells sorted from spleen or lymph node cells, collected before transplant. This rearrangement joins TRBV4-3 to TRBJ2-3, with 7 bases lining up with TRBD1. The receptor's source is a human donor who was the organ donor for an intestinal transplant. As DNA, the CDR3 is TGCGCCAGCAGCCAAGGAGCTCAGGGGGAAAACACAGATACGCAGTATTTT. Encoded protein: CASSQGAQGENTDTQYF.